The 10 T cell receptor beta chains presented below share a single source sample, sequenced in a study of T-cell reconstitution after alpha-beta-depleted transplantation in children. The library targeted TCRbeta and was prepared with unique molecular identifiers. Via MiXCR, TCRdb re-called the PCR reads, giving one row per CDR3 protein. The sample has fewer than 350,000 distinct CDR3 sequences; 10% are singletons. Specimen: PBMCs, collected before TCRalphabeta/CD19-depleted stem cell transplant. These receptors originate from a boy under two years old with acute myeloid leukemia, due to receive a stem cell transplant.

In its sample, this clonotype was seen many times. The rearrangement joins TRBV7-3 to TRBJ2-1; D perhaps matches TRBD1 (5 bases). The CDR3 has 15 residues. With 5 bases removed from V and 0 bases from J, the gap between germline ends came to 11 bases. CDR1 is SGHTA, CDR2 FQGTGA, per germline. This CDR3 reads CASSRTLSSYNEQFF. CDR3 in DNA: TGTGCCAGCAGCCGGACACTGAGCTCCTACAATGAGCAGTTCTTC.

This clonotype was seen many times. The DNA of the CDR3 is TGCAGTGCCCTAGGGAACACTGAAGCTTTCTTT. Protein product: CSALGNTEAFF. The V gene is TRBV20-1, the J gene TRBJ1-1; D uncertain. The CDR3 spans 11 residues. Trimming removed 6 bases from V and 1 base from J, with 6 bases in between. CDR1 is DFQATT and CDR2 is SNEGSKA in the germline V gene (reference sequence).

This clonotype was detected ten times or more. The chain recombines TRBV5-1 with TRBJ1-1; tentative D call: TRBD1 (5 bases). V shed 0 bases and J shed 5 bases, with 17 bases lying between them. The CDR3 extends over 16 amino acids. Germline-derived CDR1 and CDR2 are SGHRS and YFSETQ. The CDR3 here is CASSLAGTPTGTEAFF. The CDR3 DNA reads TGCGCCAGCAGCTTGGCCGGGACCCCTACGGGTACTGAAGCTTTCTTT.

Comment on this clonotype: Being one base from a much bigger clone, this may be a read error. The CDR3 DNA reads TGTGCCAGCTCACCCTCTAGCTCTGGAAACACCATGTATTTT. Protein sequence: CASSPSSSGNTMYF. The J gene is TRBJ1-3, the V gene TRBV18; no clear D gene. CDR1 is KGHSH, CDR2 LQKENI, per germline. The CDR3 sequence is 14 residues long.

This clonotype showed up many times. The chain has TRBV27 and TRBJ1-2, with D maybe TRBD1 (6 bases). V dropped 1 base and J dropped 8 bases, with 14 bases sitting between them. This CDR3 has 14 amino acids. Germline V gives CDR1 MNHEY, CDR2 SMNVEV (reference sequence). The CDR3 protein is CASSLLGEGEGYTF. CDR3 sequence (DNA): TGTGCCAGCAGTTTATTGGGAGAGGGGGAAGGCTACACCTTC.

The sample holds a few counts of this clonotype. The CDR3: CSAGAYTQYF. The CDR3 bases are TGCAGCGCGGGTGCGTATACGCAGTATTTT. The chain joins TRBV29-1 to TRBJ2-3, with unresolved D. V shed 7 bases and J shed 7 bases, with 9 bases lying between them. Germline V lookup: CDR1 SQVTM, CDR2 ANQGSEA. The CDR3 sequence is 10 residues long.

The chain recombines TRBV29-1 with TRBJ2-7, with a tentative D call TRBD2 (5 bases). CDR1 SQVTM and CDR2 ANQGSEA come from the germline V gene. This CDR3 contains 16 residues. The V and J ends lost 4 bases and 2 bases respectively, with 21 bases between them. The CDR3 sequence is CSVVGAVTATAYEQYF. The CDR3 DNA is TGCAGCGTTGTAGGAGCGGTCACAGCTACGGCCTACGAGCAGTACTTC.

This clonotype showed up many times. The chain combines TRBV4-2 with TRBJ2-7, with TRBD2 identical over 7 bases. CDR1 and CDR2 (germline): LGHNA, YNFKEQ. Germline trimming cut 3 bases from V and 0 bases from J; bases unmatched to any gene: 5. This CDR3 region has 15 residues. The CDR3 loop is CASSQGGLNSYEQYF. The CDR3 DNA follows: TGTGCCAGCAGCCAGGGAGGGCTGAACTCCTACGAGCAGTACTTC.

J is TRBJ2-5 and V is TRBV19; 10 bases are a match to TRBD2. V trimming: 4 bases; J trimming: 4 bases; junction bases outside the gene matches: 6. The CDR3 covers 15 residues. CDR1 and CDR2 from the germline V gene are LNHDA and SQIVND (reference sequence). The CDR3 nucleotides read TGTGCCAGTAGTAAGCCGGGACTAGCGACAGAGACCCAGTACTTC. This codes for CASSKPGLATETQYF. The full variable domain, its missing parts supplied by reference TRBV19 and TRBJ2-5, is DGGITQSPKYLFRKEGQNVTLSCEQNLNHDAMYWYRQDPGQGLRLIYYSQIVNDFQKGDIAEGYSVSREKKESFPLTVTSAQKNPTAFYLCASSKPGLATETQYFGPGTRLLVL.

This sequence joins TRBV5-6 and TRBJ1-2; 7 bases line up with TRBD1. The CDR3 is made up of 15 amino acids. Germline loops: CDR1 SGHDT, CDR2 YYEEEE. V shed 4 bases, J shed 3 bases, and the junction held 9 bases outside the gene matches. CDR3 loop: CASSQYPRGDYGYTF. The CDR3 DNA reads TGTGCCAGCAGCCAATACCCCAGGGGGGACTATGGCTACACCTTC.